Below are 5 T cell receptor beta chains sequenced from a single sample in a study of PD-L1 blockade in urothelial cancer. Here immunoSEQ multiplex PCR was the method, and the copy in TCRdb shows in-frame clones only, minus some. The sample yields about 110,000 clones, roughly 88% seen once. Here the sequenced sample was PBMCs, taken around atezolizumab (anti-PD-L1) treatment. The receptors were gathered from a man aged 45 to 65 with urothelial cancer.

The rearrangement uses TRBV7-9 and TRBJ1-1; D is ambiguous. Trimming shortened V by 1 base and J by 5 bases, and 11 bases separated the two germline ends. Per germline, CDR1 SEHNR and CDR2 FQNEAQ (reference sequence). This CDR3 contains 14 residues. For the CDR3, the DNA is TGTGCCAGCAGCTTAGAGGGAGGAGAGACTGAAGCTTTCTTT. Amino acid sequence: CASSLEGGETEAFF.

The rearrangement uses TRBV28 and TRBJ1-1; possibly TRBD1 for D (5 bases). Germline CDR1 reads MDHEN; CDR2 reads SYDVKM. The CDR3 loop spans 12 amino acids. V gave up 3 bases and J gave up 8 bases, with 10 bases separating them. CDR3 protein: CASSLSDREAFF. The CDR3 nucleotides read TGTGCCAGCAGTTTGTCCGACAGAGAAGCTTTCTTT.

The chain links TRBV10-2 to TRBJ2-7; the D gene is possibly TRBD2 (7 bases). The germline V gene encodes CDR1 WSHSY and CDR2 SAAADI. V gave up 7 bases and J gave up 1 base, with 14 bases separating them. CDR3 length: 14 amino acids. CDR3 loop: CASTRGAGSYEQYF. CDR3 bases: TGCGCCAGCACCCGGGGGGCCGGTTCCTACGAGCAGTACTTC.

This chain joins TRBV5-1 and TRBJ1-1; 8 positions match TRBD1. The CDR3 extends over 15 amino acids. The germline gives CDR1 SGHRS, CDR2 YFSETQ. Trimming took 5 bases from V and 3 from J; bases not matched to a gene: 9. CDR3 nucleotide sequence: TGCGCCAGCAGGGGCGGGGCAGGGGGCCACACTGAAGCTTTCTTT. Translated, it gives CASRGGAGGHTEAFF.

The CDR3 loop is CASSFREGQFF. The DNA for the CDR3 is TGTGCCAGCAGTTTCCGGGAAGGGCAGTTCTTC. The chain combines TRBV28 with TRBJ2-1, with D possibly matching TRBD2 (5 bases). V was pared by 3 bases and J by 12 bases, with 9 bases between. The germline V gene has CDR1 MDHEN and CDR2 SYDVKM. The CDR3 is made up of 11 amino acids. Based on the CDR3 plus reference TRBV28 and TRBJ2-1, the full variable domain is DVKVTQSSRYLVKRTGEKVFLECVQDMDHENMFWYRQDPGLGLRLIYFSYDVKMKEKGDIPEGYSVSREKKERFSLILESASTNQTSMYLCASSFREGQFFGPGTRLTVL.